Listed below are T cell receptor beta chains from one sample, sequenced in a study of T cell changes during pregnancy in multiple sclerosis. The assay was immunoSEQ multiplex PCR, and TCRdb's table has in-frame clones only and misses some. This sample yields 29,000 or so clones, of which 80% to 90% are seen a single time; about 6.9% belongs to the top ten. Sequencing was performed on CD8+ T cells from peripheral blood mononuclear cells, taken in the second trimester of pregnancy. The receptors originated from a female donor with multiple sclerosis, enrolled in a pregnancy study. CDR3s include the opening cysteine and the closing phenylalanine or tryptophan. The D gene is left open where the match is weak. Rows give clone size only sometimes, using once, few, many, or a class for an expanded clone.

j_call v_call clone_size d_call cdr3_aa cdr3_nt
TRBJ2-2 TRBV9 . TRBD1 CASSARTGPTGELFF TGTGCCAGCAGCGCCCGGACAGGGCCCACCGGGGAGCTGTTTTTT
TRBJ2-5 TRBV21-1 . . CASNRLAGGHQETQYF TGTGCCAGCAACCGACTAGCGGGAGGGCACCAAGAGACCCAGTACTTC
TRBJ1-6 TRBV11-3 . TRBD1 CASSLGQAHNSPLHF TGTGCCAGCAGCCTGGGACAGGCTCATAATTCACCCCTCCACTTT
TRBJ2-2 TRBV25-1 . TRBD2 CASSEVDGRADTGELFF TGTGCCAGCAGTGAAGTTGACGGGAGGGCCGACACCGGGGAGCTGTTTTTT
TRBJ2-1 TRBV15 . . CATSGGRGVYNEQFF TGTGCCACCAGCGGTGGCAGGGGTGTCTACAATGAGCAGTTCTTC
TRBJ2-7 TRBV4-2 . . CASSPPRGTPYEQYF TGTGCCAGCAGCCCCCCGCGCGGGACCCCCTACGAGCAGTACTTC
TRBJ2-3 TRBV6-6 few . CASSFGASTDTQYF TGTGCCAGCAGTTTCGGAGCTAGCACAGATACGCAGTATTTT
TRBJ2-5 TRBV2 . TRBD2 CASSDDGGAQETQYF TGTGCCAGCAGTGATGACGGGGGGGCGCAAGAGACCCAGTACTTC
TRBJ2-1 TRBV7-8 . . CASTTDRNEQFF TGTGCCAGCACCACCGACAGAAATGAGCAGTTCTTC
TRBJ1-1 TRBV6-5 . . CASSPGGGGTEAFF TGTGCCAGCAGTCCAGGTGGGGGGGGGACTGAAGCTTTCTTT
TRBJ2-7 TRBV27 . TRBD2 CASSRSAGGFYEQYF TGTGCCAGCAGTCGTTCGGCGGGAGGGTTCTACGAGCAGTACTTC
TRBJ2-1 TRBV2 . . CASSDRLGTPSAYNEQFF TGTGCCAGCAGTGATAGACTAGGGACGCCGTCGGCCTACAATGAGCAGTTCTTC
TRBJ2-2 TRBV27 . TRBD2 CASSSLAGAHTGELFF TGTGCCAGCAGTTCCCTAGCGGGGGCGCACACCGGGGAGCTGTTTTTT
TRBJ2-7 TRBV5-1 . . CASSLTEEQYF TGCGCCAGCAGCTTGACCGAGGAGCAGTACTTC
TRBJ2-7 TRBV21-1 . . CASSRYPGYTYYEQYF TGTGCCAGCAGCAGATACCCGGGATATACCTACTACGAGCAGTACTTC
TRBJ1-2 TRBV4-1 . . CASSRLKGGAYGYTF TGCGCCAGCAGCCGATTGAAGGGAGGGGCCTATGGCTACACCTTC
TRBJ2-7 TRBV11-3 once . CASSPVSYEQYF TGTGCCAGCAGCCCTGTCTCCTACGAGCAGTACTTC
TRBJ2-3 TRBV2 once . CASSGEISSYSTDTQYF TGTGCCAGCTCAGGGGAGATTAGCTCCTATTCCACAGATACGCAGTATTTT
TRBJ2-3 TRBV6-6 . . CASSLLGPSTDTQYF TGTGCCAGCAGTTTGCTAGGCCCTAGCACAGATACGCAGTATTTT
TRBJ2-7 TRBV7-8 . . CASSSISGTYYEQYF TGTGCCAGCAGCTCTATATCCGGGACATACTACGAGCAGTACTTC
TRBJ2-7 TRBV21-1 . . CASSKSPRLAGTYEQYF TGTGCCAGCAGCAAAAGTCCCAGGCTAGCGGGAACCTACGAGCAGTACTTC
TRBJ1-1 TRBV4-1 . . CASSQVGSRNTEAFF TGCGCCAGCAGCCAAGTGGGGAGCAGGAACACTGAAGCTTTCTTT
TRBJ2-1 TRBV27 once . CASSLSPAEGNYNEQFF TGTGCCAGCAGTTTAAGTCCAGCGGAGGGAAATTACAATGAGCAGTTCTTC
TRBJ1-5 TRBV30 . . CAWSKGVGNQPQHF TGTGCCTGGAGCAAGGGGGTTGGCAATCAGCCCCAGCATTTT
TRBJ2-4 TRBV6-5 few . CASSTDYLNIQYF TGTGCCAGCAGTACGGACTACTTAAACATTCAGTACTTC
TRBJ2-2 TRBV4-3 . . CASSFRVTGELFF TGCGCCAGCAGCTTCAGGGTCACCGGGGAGCTGTTTTTT
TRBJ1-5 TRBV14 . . CASSIFPVAEESNQPQHF TGTGCCAGCAGTATCTTCCCGGTGGCCGAGGAGTCCAATCAGCCCCAGCATTTT
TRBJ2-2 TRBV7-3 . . CASSLTGTGGELFF TGTGCCAGCAGCTTAACCGGGACTGGCGGGGAGCTGTTTTTT
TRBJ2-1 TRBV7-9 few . CASSFTGPGYNEQFF TGTGCCAGCAGCTTCACAGGCCCAGGTTACAATGAGCAGTTCTTC
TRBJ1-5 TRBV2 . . CASTGGLNQPQHF TGTGCCAGCACGGGTGGACTCAATCAGCCCCAGCATTTT
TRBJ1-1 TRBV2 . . CASSARQVMNTEAFF TGTGCCAGCAGTGCGAGACAGGTCATGAACACTGAAGCTTTCTTT
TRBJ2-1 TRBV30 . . CAWSPLSYNEQFF TGTGCCTGGAGTCCTTTATCCTACAATGAGCAGTTCTTC
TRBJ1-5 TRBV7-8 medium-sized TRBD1 CASSLEDRGNQPQHF TGTGCCAGCAGCTTAGAGGACAGGGGTAATCAGCCCCAGCATTTT
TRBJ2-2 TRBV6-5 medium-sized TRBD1 CASSYGTGDTGELFF TGTGCCAGCAGTTACGGGACAGGGGACACCGGGGAGCTGTTTTTT
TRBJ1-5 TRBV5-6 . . CASSLTRARNQPQHF TGTGCCAGCAGCTTGACGAGGGCACGGAATCAGCCCCAGCATTTT
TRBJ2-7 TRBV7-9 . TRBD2 CASSLLASGGPKSYEQYF TGTGCCAGCAGCTTACTCGCTAGCGGGGGCCCGAAATCCTACGAGCAGTACTTC
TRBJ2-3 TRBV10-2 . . CASSDSTQYF TGCGCCAGCAGTGACTCGACGCAGTATTTT
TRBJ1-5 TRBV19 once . CASSSPREGATNQPQHF TGTGCCAGTAGTTCCCCCAGGGAGGGAGCAACCAATCAGCCCCAGCATTTT
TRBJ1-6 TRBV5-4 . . CASSLGDSSLHF TGTGCCAGCAGCTTGGGAGACAGCTCCCTCCACTTT
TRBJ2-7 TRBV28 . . CASRSVRGYEQYF TGTGCCAGCAGATCGGTCAGAGGTTACGAGCAGTACTTC
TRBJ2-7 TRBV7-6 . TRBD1 CASSSKQGPEGEQYF TGTGCCAGCAGCTCGAAACAGGGGCCCGAGGGCGAGCAGTACTTC
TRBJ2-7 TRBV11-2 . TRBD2 CASSFLAATYEQYF TGTGCCAGCAGTTTCCTAGCGGCCACCTACGAGCAGTACTTC
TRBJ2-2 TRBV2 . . CASSSTGNTGELFF TGTGCCAGCAGTTCGACAGGGAACACCGGGGAGCTGTTTTTT
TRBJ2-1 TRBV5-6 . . CASSLDLSSYNEQFF TGTGCCAGCAGCTTGGACTTGAGCTCCTACAATGAGCAGTTCTTC
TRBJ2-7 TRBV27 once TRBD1 CATRGQTYEQYF TGTGCCACCCGGGGACAGACCTACGAGCAGTACTTC
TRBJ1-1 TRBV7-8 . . CASSPVSGTPAFF TGTGCCAGCAGCCCGGTCTCGGGAACTCCGGCTTTCTTT
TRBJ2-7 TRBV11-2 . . CASSLVARGPHSYEQYF TGTGCCAGCAGCTTAGTCGCAAGAGGGCCTCACTCCTACGAGCAGTACTTC
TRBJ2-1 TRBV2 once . CASSEAGASYNEQFF TGTGCCAGCAGTGAAGCAGGGGCTTCCTACAATGAGCAGTTCTTC
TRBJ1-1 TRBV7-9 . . CASSLTGIEAFF TGTGCCAGCAGCCTCACGGGGATTGAAGCTTTCTTT
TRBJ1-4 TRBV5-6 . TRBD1 CASSASQGAHNEKLFF TGTGCCAGCTCCGCCTCCCAGGGGGCGCATAATGAAAAACTGTTTTTT
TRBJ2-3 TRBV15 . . CATSREGLATDTQYF TGTGCCACCAGCAGAGAGGGGCTAGCGACAGATACGCAGTATTTT
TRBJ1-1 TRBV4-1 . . CASSQEEELNTEAFF TGCGCCAGCAGCCAAGAAGAGGAGCTGAACACTGAAGCTTTCTTT
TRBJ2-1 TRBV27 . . CASSLDFSYNEQFF TGTGCCAGCAGTCTTGACTTCTCCTACAATGAGCAGTTCTTC
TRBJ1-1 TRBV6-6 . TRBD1 CASSYSTGTAPEAFF TGTGCCAGCAGTTACTCGACCGGGACAGCACCTGAAGCTTTCTTT
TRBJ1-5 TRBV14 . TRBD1 CASSQRDREGQPQHF TGTGCCAGCAGCCAACGGGACAGGGAAGGTCAGCCCCAGCATTTT